These 32 T cell receptor beta chains originate from one sample sequenced in a study of blood T cells in healthy people across ages. With a J-beta primer mix and a sample-barcoded 5' primer, a second PCR ran about 7 to 12 cycles. TCRdb reprocessed the 5' RACE reads with MiXCR, giving one entry per CDR3 protein. The data hold around 1.1 million distinct CDR3 sequences, with roughly two fifths observed a single time. Sequencing input: blood. These receptor sequences come from a man in his late teens or twenties in good health.

The CDR3 reads CASSLGTDVEAFF. The CDR3 nucleotides read TGTGCCAGCAGCTTAGGGACGGATGTTGAAGCTTTCTTT. V gene TRBV7-8 combines with J gene TRBJ1-1; no clear D gene. The CDR3 consists of 13 residues. The germline V gene has CDR1 SGHVS and CDR2 FQNEAQ. The V end lost 1 base, the J end lost 7 bases, and 10 bases lay between the germline ends. Drawing the rest from reference TRBV7-8 and TRBJ1-1, the complete variable domain is GAGVSQSPRYKVAKRGQDVALRCDPISGHVSLFWYQQALGQGPEFLTYFQNEAQLDKSGLPSDRFFAERPEGSVSTLKIQRTQQEDSAVYLCASSLGTDVEAFFGQGTRLTVV.

This clonotype was detected many times. This chain links TRBV6-2 or TRBV6-3 with TRBJ2-1, with TRBD2 matching 7 bases. CDR1 is MNHEY, CDR2 SVGEGT, per germline. J was trimmed by 9 bases and V by 6 bases; bases with no gene match: 11. The CDR3 is made up of 14 amino acids. DNA of the CDR3: TGTGCCAGCAGCCAATACTTAACTAGCGTTGAGCAGTTCTTC. Translated, it gives CASSQYLTSVEQFF.

This clonotype has a handful of counts. The chain combines TRBV15 with TRBJ2-1; maybe TRBD2 (6 bases). V was cut by 0 bases and J by 7 bases, with 13 bases left in between. Germline V lookup: CDR1 LNHNV, CDR2 YYDKDF (reference sequence). The CDR3 sequence is 15 residues long. The CDR3 coding sequence is TGTGCCACCAGCAGAGACCTGACTAGAGAAAATGAGCAGTTCTTC. Protein product: CATSRDLTRENEQFF.

CDR3 residues: CAWSAGDRNTDTQYF. CDR3 DNA sequence: TGTGCCTGGAGCGCTGGGGACCGAAACACAGATACGCAGTATTTT. The rearrangement links TRBV30 to TRBJ2-3; D possibly uses TRBD1 or TRBD2 (5 bases each). The V gene's germline CDR1 is GTSNPN and CDR2 SVGIG (reference sequence). The CDR3 has 15 residues. The V end lost 3 bases, the J end lost 2 bases, and 15 bases lay between the germline ends. Based on the CDR3 plus reference TRBV30 and TRBJ2-3, the full variable domain is SQTIHQWPATLVQPVGSPLSLECTVEGTSNPNLYWYRQAAGRGLQLLFYSVGIGQISSEVPQNLSASRPQDRQFILSSKKLLLSDSGFYLCAWSAGDRNTDTQYFGPGTRLTVL.

V gene TRBV4-1 combines with J gene TRBJ2-5; D not certain. Germline CDR1 reads MGHRA; CDR2 reads YSYEKL. Trimming pared 0 bases from V and 11 bases from J, leaving 22 bases between. This CDR3 has 16 amino acids. CDR3 sequence reads: CASSQEPPRSYNEQYF. In DNA, the CDR3 is TGCGCCAGCAGCCAAGAACCGCCTAGGTCTTACAATGAGCAGTACTTC.

For this clonotype: Given a much more abundant clone one base away, this may be a read error. The chain couples TRBV4-3 to TRBJ2-1; possible D gene TRBD2, 5 bases. The tail of the sequence fits TRBJ2-7 better, so the J call may be wrong. There are 16 residues in the CDR3. CDR1 and CDR2 (germline): LGHNA, YSLEER. The DNA for the CDR3 is TGCGCCAGCAGCCAAGATCCGGGGAGCTCCTACAATGAGCAGTACTTC. Its translation: CASSQDPGSSYNEQYF.

This clonotype has just a few counts. The chain employs TRBV15 and TRBJ2-7; TRBD1 aligns across 7 bases. From germline, CDR1 is LNHNV and CDR2 YYDKDF (reference sequence). This CDR3 spans 16 amino acids. Germline trimming cut 1 base from V and 1 base from J; bases unmatched to any gene: 7. CDR3: CATSRVRDSESYEQYF. CDR3 coding DNA: TGTGCCACCAGCAGAGTACGGGACAGCGAATCCTACGAGCAGTACTTC.

In DNA form, the CDR3 reads TGCAGTGCTAGCGGTAGCCGGGACCCTTCCTACGAGCAGTACTTC. Its translation is CSASGSRDPSYEQYF. The rearrangement uses TRBV20-1 and TRBJ2-7, with D perhaps matching TRBD1 or TRBD2 (5 bases each). Germline CDR1 is DFQATT and CDR2 is SNEGSKA (reference sequence). The CDR3 is made up of 15 amino acids. V lost 3 bases and J 1 base, leaving 16 bases between the germline ends.

This clonotype is a singleton in its sample. The chain joins TRBV12-3 or TRBV12-4 to TRBJ1-1; D uncertain. V was cut by 5 bases and J by 5 bases, with 15 bases left in between. This CDR3 has 14 amino acids. Here the CDR3 reads CASSPDPDGTEAFF. In DNA, the CDR3 is TGTGCCAGCAGTCCGGACCCAGATGGGACTGAAGCTTTCTTT.

This clonotype was observed a few times. The chain joins TRBV29-1 to TRBJ2-7, with 7 bases lining up with TRBD1. This CDR3 region has 11 residues. From germline, CDR1 is SQVTM and CDR2 ANQGSEA. Trimming removed 7 bases from V and 5 bases from J; junction bases left unmatched: 5. The CDR3 sequence is CSANRGHEQYF. CDR3 coding DNA: TGCAGCGCCAACAGGGGTCACGAGCAGTACTTC.

Only a few counts were recorded for this clonotype. The J gene is TRBJ1-2, the V gene TRBV5-5; 7 bases are shared with TRBD1. CDR1 SGHKS and CDR2 YYEKEE come from the germline V gene (reference sequence). The CDR3 is 16 residues long. V was pared by 4 bases and J by 4 bases, with 13 bases of the junction left unmatched. The CDR3 DNA follows: TGTGCCAGCAGCATGCTACCTGGGACAGACACCTATGGCTACACCTTC. It codes for CASSMLPGTDTYGYTF.

This clonotype was detected a few times. The chain links TRBV29-1 to TRBJ1-4, with D perhaps TRBD1 (5 bases). Trimming shortened V by 7 bases and J by 3 bases, and 27 bases separated the two germline ends. Germline V gene lookup returns CDR1 SQVTM and CDR2 ANQGSEA. CDR3 length: 18 residues. The CDR3 nucleotides are TGCAGCGGTCTGAGGGCAGGGCGGTTGCAGTCACCTAATGAAAAACTGTTTTTT. Protein: CSGLRAGRLQSPNEKLFF. The whole variable domain, remainder taken from reference TRBV29-1 and TRBJ1-4, is SAVISQKPSRDICQRGTSLTIQCQVDSQVTMMFWYRQQPGQSLTLIATANQGSEATYESGFVIDKFPISRPNLTFSTLTVSNMSPEDSSIYLCSGLRAGRLQSPNEKLFFGSGTQLSVL.

About this clonotype: One base away lies a much larger clone, so this may be a sequencing read error. The chain recombines TRBV12-3 or TRBV12-4 with TRBJ2-3, with no clear D. The CDR3 has 14 amino acids. Trimming shortened V by 0 bases and J by 4 bases, and 8 bases separated the two germline ends. The CDR3 nucleotides read TGTGCCAGCAGTTTAGCGATAAAATCAGATACGCAGTATTTT. It yields the protein CASSLAIKSDTQYF.

The chain employs TRBV5-1 and TRBJ1-1; TRBD1 matches at 7 bases. The CDR3 spans 14 residues. With V trimmed by 4 bases and J by 5 bases, 8 bases remained unmatched. From germline, CDR1 is SGHRS and CDR2 YFSETQ. This CDR3 reads CASSPDPRGTEAFF. CDR3 nucleotides: TGCGCCAGCAGCCCGGACCCCAGGGGGACTGAAGCTTTCTTT.

Many counts were recorded for this clonotype. V is TRBV4-1 and J is TRBJ2-1; D ambiguous. V lost 1 base and J lost 6, with 10 bases in between. CDR1 MGHRA and CDR2 YSYEKL come from the germline V gene. This CDR3 has 14 residues. The CDR3 spells CASSQGNRGNEQFF. Here the CDR3 DNA reads TGCGCCAGCAGCCAAGGAAATCGTGGCAATGAGCAGTTCTTC.

The chain carries TRBV27 and TRBJ2-5; 7 bases agree with TRBD1. The length of the CDR3 is 13 residues. Germline assignment: CDR1 MNHEY and CDR2 SMNVEV (reference sequence). J gave up 7 bases and V 5 bases, and 7 bases lay outside the gene matches. Written as DNA, the CDR3 is TGTGCCAGCAGTCCAGGGACAGCCGCGACCCAGTACTTC. Translated, it gives CASSPGTAATQYF.

The chain recombines TRBV16 with TRBJ1-2; D possibly corresponds to TRBD1 (6 bases). CDR1 is KGHSY and CDR2 is FQNENV in the germline V gene. V was trimmed by 5 bases and J by 0 bases, leaving 10 bases between them. The CDR3 is made up of 14 amino acids. In DNA, the CDR3 is TGTGCCAGCAGCTGGAGGACAGCTAACTATGGCTACACCTTC. Protein sequence: CASSWRTANYGYTF. Variable domain in full (rest from reference TRBV16 and TRBJ1-2): GEEVAQTPKHLVRGEGQKAKLYCAPIKGHSYVFWYQQVLKNEFKFLISFQNENVFDETGMPKERFSAKCLPNSPCSLEIQATKLEDSAVYFCASSWRTANYGYTFGSGTRLTVV.

The rearrangement uses TRBV12-3 or TRBV12-4 and TRBJ1-2, with TRBD1 matching 7 bases. This CDR3 region has 13 residues. Germline trimming cut 6 bases from V and 6 bases from J; bases unmatched to any gene: 7. CDR3 loop: CASRGQESNGYTF. The CDR3 DNA sequence: TGTGCCAGCAGAGGACAGGAGTCCAATGGCTACACCTTC.

Many counts were recorded for this clonotype. The J gene is TRBJ1-1, the V gene TRBV4-2; no definite D call. V gave up 0 bases and J gave up 4 bases, with 9 bases separating them. Germline-derived CDR1 and CDR2 are LGHNA and YNFKEQ. The CDR3 covers 14 residues. The CDR3 nucleotides read TGTGCCAGCAGCCAAGATTTTGACGCCACTGAAGCTTTCTTT. This sequence encodes CASSQDFDATEAFF.

This clonotype was seen only a few times. The chain carries TRBV12-3 or TRBV12-4 and TRBJ1-5, with unresolved D. Trimming removed 4 bases from V and 5 bases from J, with 9 bases in between. CDR3 size: 13 residues. The CDR3 DNA reads as TGTGCCAGCAGTTCGGGCGGTCATCAGCCCCAGCATTTT. It translates to CASSSGGHQPQHF.

This clonotype showed up just a few times. This rearrangement joins TRBV20-1 to TRBJ2-7; D is unclear. The CDR3 contains 12 residues. Trimming left V 6 bases short and J 3 bases short, with 12 bases between. Germline V gene lookup returns CDR1 DFQATT and CDR2 SNEGSKA (reference sequence). The CDR3 protein is CSASKGYYEQYF. CDR3 nucleotides: TGCAGTGCCAGCAAGGGATACTACGAGCAGTACTTC.

The chain combines TRBV6-2 or TRBV6-3 with TRBJ1-5, with D perhaps TRBD1 (5 bases). This CDR3 contains 11 residues. The ends were cut back, 3 bases at V and 15 bases at J, with 12 bases in the middle. Germline V gene sequence: CDR1 MNHEY, CDR2 SVGEGT. The CDR3 spells CASSYGTGLHF. In DNA, the CDR3 is TGTGCCAGCAGTTATGGTACGGGGCTGCATTTT.

The J gene is TRBJ2-3, the V gene TRBV5-1, with TRBD1 matching 7 bases. Trimming removed 3 bases from V and 4 bases from J; junction bases left unmatched: 5. CDR1 is SGHRS, CDR2 YFSETQ, per germline. This CDR3 has 14 residues. The CDR3 is CASSSGTVPDTQYF. CDR3 nucleotides: TGCGCCAGCAGCTCCGGGACAGTCCCAGATACGCAGTATTTT.

There are many counts of this clonotype. The chain employs TRBV29-1 and TRBJ2-1; D might be TRBD1 or TRBD2, each matching 5 bases. This CDR3 is built from 11 residues. With 1 base removed from V and 8 bases from J, the gap between germline ends came to 6 bases. Germline CDR1 reads SQVTM; CDR2 reads ANQGSEA. The chain's CDR3 is CSVEVGDEQFF. The CDR3 nucleotides are TGCAGCGTTGAAGTGGGGGATGAGCAGTTCTTC.

The chain carries TRBV7-9 and TRBJ2-7; maybe TRBD1 (5 bases). Looked up from germline, CDR1 is SEHNR and CDR2 is FQNEAQ (reference sequence). V lost 5 bases and J 0 bases, leaving 8 bases between the germline ends. The length of the CDR3 is 13 residues. The CDR3 DNA reads TGTGCCAGCAGCACCGGACACTCCTACGAGCAGTACTTC. Its protein is CASSTGHSYEQYF.

The V and J genes are TRBV10-3 and TRBJ2-5, with unresolved D. Per the germline V gene, CDR1 is ENHRY and CDR2 is SYGVKD. Trimming removed 6 bases from V and 11 bases from J, with 19 bases in between. This CDR3 is built from 13 residues. CDR3 sequence reads: CAIRDADNNEQYF. Here the CDR3 DNA reads TGTGCCATCAGGGACGCGGATAACAATGAGCAGTACTTC.

This chain joins TRBV29-1 and TRBJ2-1; D is unresolved. The CDR3 extends over 13 amino acids. With 2 bases removed from V and 13 bases from J, the gap between germline ends came to 18 bases. CDR1 and CDR2 (germline): SQVTM, ANQGSEA. The CDR3 DNA sequence: TGCAGCGTTGAACCAGCAAGTCGAGAGACCCAGTTCTTC. As protein: CSVEPASRETQFF.

This chain uses TRBV13 with TRBJ2-1, with D perhaps matching TRBD2 (6 bases). Deletions cut 3 bases from V and 9 bases from J, with 12 bases between. This CDR3 is 13 amino acids long. The germline CDR1 and CDR2 sequences are PRHDT and FYEKMQ (reference sequence). The CDR3 here is CASSLGGISEQFF. CDR3 nucleotides: TGTGCCAGCAGCTTGGGAGGTATTAGTGAGCAGTTCTTC. Full variable domain (remainder filled in from reference TRBV13 and TRBJ2-1): AAGVIQSPRHLIKEKRETATLKCYPIPRHDTVYWYQQGPGQDPQFLISFYEKMQSDKGSIPDRFSAQQFSDYHSELNMSSLELGDSALYFCASSLGGISEQFFGPGTRLTVL.

The chain links TRBV5-1 to TRBJ1-5; the match to TRBD1 covers 8 bases. Germline assignment: CDR1 SGHRS and CDR2 YFSETQ. V shed 5 bases, J shed 3 bases, and the junction held 7 bases outside the gene matches. The CDR3 length is 15 residues. CDR3 in amino acids: CASSSGTGDNQPQHF. The CDR3 region has the DNA TGCGCCAGCAGTTCCGGGACAGGCGACAATCAGCCCCAGCATTTT.

The genes are TRBV6-6 and TRBJ1-1; TRBD1 matches at 10 bases. CDR3 length equals 14 residues. Looked up from germline, CDR1 is MNHNY and CDR2 is SVGAGI (reference sequence). The J segment lost 4 bases and the V segment lost 6 bases, leaving 5 bases of the junction unmatched. In DNA form, the CDR3 reads TGTGCCAGCAGGCGGGACAGGGGTGGCACTGAAGCTTTCTTT. It yields the protein CASRRDRGGTEAFF.

Notes on this clonotype: Relative to the germline gene, one junction end is altered; a read error may explain this. The chain has TRBV20-1 and TRBJ2-3; tentative D call: TRBD1 (5 bases). Germline assignment: CDR1 DFQATT and CDR2 SNEGSKA (reference sequence). There are 14 residues in the CDR3. CDR3 region: CSAREGLSRDTRYF. CDR3 sequence (DNA): TGCAGTGCTAGAGAGGGTCTCTCCAGGGATACGCGGTATTTT.

In its sample, this clonotype was seen a few times. This rearrangement joins TRBV20-1 to TRBJ2-3; D perhaps matches TRBD2 (6 bases). The CDR3 is made up of 15 amino acids. The germline CDR1 and CDR2 sequences are DFQATT and SNEGSKA (reference sequence). The V end was cut by 1 base, the J end by 5 bases, with 16 bases between. DNA for the CDR3: TGCAGTGCTAGAGGGACTACCAGTCGGGGAGATACGCAGTATTTT. It yields the protein CSARGTTSRGDTQYF.